This TCR beta chain was captured by sequencing in a study of response to subunit inactivated influenza vaccine. In the case of this clonotype: Antigen unknown.

MiXCR, applied by TCRdb to the RT-PCR reads, yields one record per CDR3 protein. This table has just under 550,000 distinct CDR3 sequences, roughly a quarter appearing once. Whole-study findings and limits: Only a handful of new T cells, the authors suggested, are recruited with each seasonal influenza vaccination.

The data also belong to a second study, concerning T cells expressing NK-cell markers. That publication notes: Scientists made TCR beta cDNA using 5'RACE template switching with UMIs. Sequencing covered eight donors, seven HCMV-seropositive and one seronegative.

The material was CD4+ T cells sorted from PBMCs, obtained about 11 days after vaccination. This TCR derives from a man between 50 and 59 years old who received an inactivated influenza vaccine.

The CDR3 here is CASSQVGYQPQHF. CDR3 DNA sequence: TGCGCCAGCAGCCAAGTTGGGTATCAGCCCCAGCATTTT. The chain employs TRBV4-1 and TRBJ1-5; D is unresolved. Germline V gene data show CDR1 as MGHRA and CDR2 as YSYEKL. The CDR3 length is 13 residues. Trimming removed 1 base from V and 5 bases from J, with 6 bases in between.